The rows below give T cell receptor beta chains drawn from one sample of a study of blood T cell repertoires in COVID-19. This table comes from immunoSEQ multiplex PCR, and its TCRdb copy is limited to in-frame clones, with some not included. Among hundreds of thousands of clones listed, 80% to 90% were seen once. Sequenced sample: peripheral blood. These receptors all come from a man in his fifties with COVID-19, enrolled during active disease. Both conserved end residues are part of each CDR3. The D gene is left open where the match is weak. Clone size is not always given. Where it is, it says once, few, many or a class for expanded clones.

-,TRBJ2-3,TRBD2,TRBV9,CASSVGGSGGTDTQYF,TGTGCCAGCAGCGTAGGTGGTAGCGGGGGAACAGATACGCAGTATTTT
-,TRBJ2-1,-,TRBV9,CASSRNTREQFF,TGTGCCAGCAGCCGAAATACCAGGGAGCAGTTCTTC
-,TRBJ1-5,-,TRBV12-3/TRBV12-4,CASSQQPQHF,TGTGCCAGCAGTCAACAGCCCCAGCATTTT
-,TRBJ1-1,-,TRBV15,CATAVMGTEAFF,TGTGCCACCGCGGTGATGGGTACTGAAGCTTTCTTT
once,TRBJ2-1,TRBD2,TRBV3-1/TRBV3-2,CASSPTSARGNEQFF,TGTGCCAGCAGTCCGACTAGCGCCCGGGGTAATGAGCAGTTCTTC
-,TRBJ2-7,TRBD2,TRBV18,CASSLGTSLPEQYF,TGTGCCAGCTCACTAGGGACTAGCCTGCCCGAGCAGTACTTC
once,TRBJ1-4,-,TRBV28,CASRETGEKLFF,TGTGCCAGCAGGGAAACAGGTGAAAAACTGTTTTTT
-,TRBJ1-5,-,TRBV2,CASSEGLLGYSNQPQHF,TGTGCCAGCAGTGAAGGGTTATTGGGCTATAGCAATCAGCCCCAGCATTTT
once,TRBJ2-4,TRBD2,TRBV3-1/TRBV3-2,CASSLLAGGQNIQYF,TGTGCCAGCAGCCTGCTAGCGGGGGGCCAAAACATTCAGTACTTC
-,TRBJ2-5,-,TRBV27,CASSLSWAGQETQYF,TGTGCCAGCAGTTTATCTTGGGCAGGCCAAGAGACCCAGTACTTC
once,TRBJ1-2,TRBD1,TRBV19,CASRFRQGVPGYTF,TGTGCCAGTAGGTTCCGACAGGGGGTGCCTGGCTACACCTTC
-,TRBJ2-1,-,TRBV15,CATSRSYNEQFF,TGTGCCACCAGTCGTTCCTACAATGAGCAGTTCTTC
-,TRBJ2-2,TRBD1,TRBV18,CASSLSRPGTGGFGTGELFF,TGTGCCAGCTCACTTTCAAGGCCCGGGACAGGGGGCTTTGGCACCGGGGAGCTGTTTTTT
-,TRBJ1-6,-,TRBV28,CASSRLQESSYNSPLHF,TGTGCCAGCAGCCGATTACAGGAGAGCTCCTATAATTCACCCCTCCACTTT
once,TRBJ2-5,-,TRBV5-6,CASSLQALGGPRETQYF,TGTGCCAGCAGCTTGCAGGCGTTGGGGGGACCACGGGAGACCCAGTACTTC
-,TRBJ2-1,TRBD2,TRBV5-1,CASQDGRGGNEQFF,TGCGCCAGCCAGGACGGGAGGGGCGGCAATGAGCAGTTCTTC
-,TRBJ2-4,-,TRBV9,CASSVEAGAKLAKNIQYF,TGTGCCAGCAGCGTAGAAGCAGGGGCGAAACTAGCCAAAAACATTCAGTACTTC
-,TRBJ2-3,TRBD2,TRBV7-9,CASTLGGETQYF,TGTGCCAGCACCCTGGGGGGGGAGACGCAGTATTTT
-,TRBJ1-1,-,TRBV30,CAWSVTNTEAFF,TGTGCCTGGAGTGTTACTAACACTGAAGCTTTCTTT
-,TRBJ2-2,-,TRBV19,CATDSGDANTGELFF,TGTGCCACCGATTCAGGGGATGCGAACACCGGGGAGCTGTTTTTT
-,TRBJ2-7,TRBD2,TRBV2,CASTLAGVRLREQYF,TGTGCCAGCACCCTAGCGGGAGTTCGGTTGAGGGAGCAGTACTTC
-,TRBJ1-5,TRBD1,TRBV25-1,CASSGRDRGDQPQHF,TGTGCCAGCAGTGGCCGGGACAGGGGCGATCAGCCCCAGCATTTT
-,TRBJ1-4,-,TRBV7-2,CASSLSTARSELFF,TGTGCCAGCAGCCTATCGACGGCGCGGAGTGAACTGTTTTTT
-,TRBJ2-3,-,TRBV4-3,CASSQGLSGGAADTQYF,TGCGCCAGCAGCCAAGGTCTGTCGGGGGGCGCCGCAGATACGCAGTATTTT
-,TRBJ2-1,TRBD2,TRBV30,CAWSGSLAGGNEQFF,TGTGCCTGGAGTGGTAGCCTAGCGGGAGGTAATGAGCAGTTCTTC
-,TRBJ1-5,-,TRBV19,CASRPTAYSNQPQHF,TGTGCCAGTAGGCCGACAGCGTATAGCAATCAGCCCCAGCATTTT
-,TRBJ2-5,TRBD2,TRBV6-5,CASTTRPGGGETQYF,TGTGCCAGCACCACCCGTCCCGGGGGGGGAGAGACCCAGTACTTC
-,TRBJ2-1,-,TRBV27,CASSLLRGVPNEQFF,TGTGCCAGCAGCCTCCTCCGTGGAGTTCCCAATGAGCAGTTCTTC
-,TRBJ2-3,TRBD1,TRBV6-2/TRBV6-3,CASSYSRTGTKTSTDTQYF,TGTGCCAGCAGTTACTCTCGGACAGGGACGAAAACTAGCACAGATACGCAGTATTTT
-,TRBJ2-7,-,TRBV12-3/TRBV12-4,CASSSQRQEQYF,TGTGCCAGCAGTTCCCAGCGACAGGAGCAGTACTTC
-,TRBJ1-2,-,TRBV7-2,CASSNQGPELGGYTF,TGTGCCAGCAGCAACCAGGGCCCCGAGCTAGGTGGCTACACCTTC
-,TRBJ2-2,TRBD1,TRBV7-6,CASSYLTGGNTGELFF,TGTGCCAGCAGCTATCTGACAGGGGGTAACACCGGGGAGCTGTTTTTT
-,TRBJ2-1,-,TRBV6-1,CASSEPGGFREQFF,TGTGCCAGCAGTGAACCCGGGGGATTTCGAGAGCAGTTCTTC
-,TRBJ2-5,TRBD1,TRBV3-1/TRBV3-2,CASSQLTGQETQYF,TGTGCCAGCAGCCAATTGACAGGGCAAGAGACCCAGTACTTC
-,TRBJ2-5,TRBD2,TRBV5-1,CASSLVQRGDLETQYF,TGCGCCAGCAGCTTGGTCCAGCGGGGGGATTTAGAGACCCAGTACTTC
-,TRBJ2-1,TRBD1,TRBV6-4,CASSDSGQGALGEQFF,TGTGCCAGCAGTGACTCCGGACAGGGGGCGCTTGGTGAGCAGTTCTTC
-,TRBJ1-1,-,TRBV9,CASSVGSGETNTEAFF,TGTGCCAGCAGCGTAGGGTCAGGGGAGACGAACACTGAAGCTTTCTTT
once,TRBJ2-7,-,TRBV5-6,CASSLKGQSSYEQYF,TGTGCCAGCAGCTTGAAGGGACAAAGCTCCTACGAGCAGTACTTC
-,TRBJ2-7,-,TRBV7-9,CASSPSSHYEQYF,TGTGCCAGCAGCCCGAGTAGTCACTACGAGCAGTACTTC
-,TRBJ1-5,-,TRBV10-3,CAISEVQSNQPQHF,TGTGCCATCAGTGAAGTACAGAGCAATCAGCCCCAGCATTTT
few,TRBJ1-5,-,TRBV6-6,CASSRDGQPQHF,TGTGCCAGCAGTAGAGATGGTCAGCCCCAGCATTTT
-,TRBJ2-1,TRBD1,TRBV7-3,CASSLTRTGGNNEQFF,TGTGCCAGCAGCTTAACGCGGACAGGGGGGAACAATGAGCAGTTCTTC
-,TRBJ1-5,-,TRBV6-1,CASIAGPSNQPQHF,TGTGCCAGCATCGCAGGGCCTAGCAATCAGCCCCAGCATTTT
-,TRBJ2-3,TRBD2,TRBV28,CASYVFGEGSTDTQYF,TGTGCCAGCTACGTCTTCGGGGAGGGGAGCACAGATACGCAGTATTTT
-,TRBJ2-7,TRBD1,TRBV24-1,CATSDPGTGGYEQYF,TGTGCCACCAGTGACCCGGGCACAGGGGGCTACGAGCAGTACTTC
-,TRBJ1-6,TRBD1,TRBV5-3,CARRGCRPMSGQGNSPLHF,TGTGCCAGAAGGGGATGCCGCCCGATGTCCGGACAGGGTAATTCACCCCTCCACTTT
few,TRBJ2-3,-,TRBV7-2,CASSLSTPTDTQYF,TGTGCCAGCAGCCTATCGACACCCACAGATACGCAGTATTTT
once,TRBJ1-2,TRBD1,TRBV7-9,CASSTPGGASYTF,TGTGCCAGCAGCACTCCAGGGGGCGCCAGCTACACCTTC
-,TRBJ1-2,-,TRBV14,CASSLYRENGYTF,TGTGCCAGCAGCCTATACAGGGAGAATGGCTACACCTTC
-,TRBJ2-3,-,TRBV7-2,CASSLASLADTQYF,TGTGCCAGCAGCCTAGCCTCCCTCGCAGATACGCAGTATTTT
-,TRBJ1-1,-,TRBV12-3/TRBV12-4,CASRNSGSGAFF,TGTGCCAGCAGGAATTCAGGGTCGGGAGCTTTCTTT
-,TRBJ2-5,-,TRBV7-5,CVRSSLGGVYQETQYF,TGTGTCAGAAGCTCACTAGGGGGAGTGTACCAAGAGACCCAGTACTTC
-,TRBJ1-2,TRBD1,TRBV11-2,CASTLTGYGYGYTF,TGTGCCAGCACCCTGACAGGGTATGGCTATGGCTACACCTTC